This entry features one T cell receptor beta chain sequence. TCR sequencing used cDNA made by reverse transcription of extracted RNA. Measured with immunoSEQ multiplex PCR; TCRdb has only the in-frame clones, and not every one. This sample has about 180,000 clones, with roughly half found just once. This sample was included in a study of CD8+ T cells in alopecia areata. Regarding treatment: oral pan-JAK inhibitor, 5-10 mg twice daily. Sorting separated CD4+ and CD8+ T cells out of PBMCs. Germline V CDR1 and CDR2: MNHEY, SMNVEV (reference sequence). V dropped 2 bases and J dropped 4; count of bases not matched to a gene: 17. The CDR3 is 21 residues long.

The chain recombines TRBV27 with TRBJ2-1, with 13 positions matching TRBD2. The TCR comes from a human donor with alopecia areata. The sample was CD8+ T cells sorted from blood, taken at roughly week 53, from a patient treated with tofacitinib. The CDR3 loop reads CASSLRTGLAGEPHVYNEQFF. The DNA for the CDR3 is TGTGCCAGCAGTTTAAGGACCGGACTAGCGGGGGAACCCCACGTTTACAATGAGCAGTTCTTC.